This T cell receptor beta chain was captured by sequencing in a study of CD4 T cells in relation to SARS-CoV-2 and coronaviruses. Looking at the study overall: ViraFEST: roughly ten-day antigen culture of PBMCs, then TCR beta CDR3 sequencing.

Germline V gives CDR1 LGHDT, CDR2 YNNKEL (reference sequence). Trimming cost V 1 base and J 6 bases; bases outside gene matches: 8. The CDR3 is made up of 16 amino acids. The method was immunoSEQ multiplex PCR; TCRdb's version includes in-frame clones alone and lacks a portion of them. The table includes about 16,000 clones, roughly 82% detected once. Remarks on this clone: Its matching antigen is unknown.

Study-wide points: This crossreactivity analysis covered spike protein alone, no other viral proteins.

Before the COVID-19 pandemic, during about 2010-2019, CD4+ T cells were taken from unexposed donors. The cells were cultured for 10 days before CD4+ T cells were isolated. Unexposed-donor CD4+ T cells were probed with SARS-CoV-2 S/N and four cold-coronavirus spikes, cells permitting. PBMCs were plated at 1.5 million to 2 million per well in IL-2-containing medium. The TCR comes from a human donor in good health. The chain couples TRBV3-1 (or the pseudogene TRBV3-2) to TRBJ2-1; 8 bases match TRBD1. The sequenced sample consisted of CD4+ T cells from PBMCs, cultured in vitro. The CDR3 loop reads CASSQGSGGGFNEQFF. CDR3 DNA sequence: TGTGCCAGCAGCCAAGGTTCAGGGGGCGGTTTCAATGAGCAGTTCTTC.